The next 21 T cell receptor beta chains were all read from a single sample in a study of blood T cell repertoires in COVID-19. Profiled with immunoSEQ multiplex PCR; TCRdb holds only in-frame clones, not every one. Among over 150,000 clones listed, about 90% were seen once. The material sequenced was PBMCs or T cells enriched from blood (not recorded which). Receptors originate from a woman aged 50 to 60 who had recovered from COVID-19.

J is TRBJ1-1 and V is TRBV5-1; weak D call: TRBD1 (5 bases). Germline V CDR1 and CDR2: SGHRS, YFSETQ. This CDR3 contains 15 residues. Between the trimmed V and J ends, which lost 0 bases and 4 bases, there was a span of 13 bases. The CDR3, as DNA: TGCGCCAGCAGCTTGGAAGGGGCATTCGGCACTGAAGCTTTCTTT. Its protein is CASSLEGAFGTEAFF.

The rearrangement links TRBV29-1 to TRBJ1-2, with D maybe TRBD1 (5 bases). Trimming stripped 1 base from V and 7 bases from J, with 13 bases between. The CDR3 runs to 13 residues. Germline V gene lookup returns CDR1 SQVTM and CDR2 ANQGSEA. This CDR3 is CSVEVGGERGYTF. Written as DNA, the CDR3 is TGCAGCGTTGAAGTCGGGGGGGAACGTGGCTACACCTTC.

The chain is built from TRBV28 and TRBJ1-2, with TRBD1 as a possible D gene (5 bases). The germline gives CDR1 MDHEN, CDR2 SYDVKM. The CDR3 is 18 residues long. Trimming stripped 8 bases from V and 6 bases from J, with 31 bases between. Here the CDR3 reads CASVQRAGRTGETNGYTF. Written as DNA, the CDR3 is TGTGCCAGCGTACAGCGAGCAGGGAGGACGGGGGAGACTAATGGCTACACCTTC.

This sequence joins TRBV24-1 and TRBJ2-7; D is unclear. V lost 1 base, J lost 5 bases, and 5 bases lay in between. The CDR3 has 12 amino acids. Germline CDR1 is KGHDR and CDR2 is SFDVKD. The CDR3 region has the DNA TGTGCCACCAGTGATTTAACGGACGAGCAGTACTTC. It encodes CATSDLTDEQYF.

This sequence joins TRBV2 and TRBJ2-1; D remains unclear. CDR3 length: 13 amino acids. Trimming took 5 bases from V and 9 from J, leaving 14 bases between them. The V gene's germline CDR1 is SNHLY and CDR2 FYNNEI. This CDR3 reads CASSIWADAEQFF. The CDR3, as DNA: TGTGCCAGCAGTATATGGGCAGACGCTGAGCAGTTCTTC.

This chain connects TRBV4-1 to TRBJ2-2, with 10 nucleotides matching TRBD1. Germline V gene lookup returns CDR1 MGHRA and CDR2 YSYEKL. The J segment lost 8 bases and the V segment lost 0 bases, leaving 9 bases of the junction unmatched. The CDR3 runs 17 residues. The CDR3 DNA is TGCGCCAGCAGCCAAGATCGGGGGACAGGGGCCAGAGGGGAGCTGTTTTTT. Translated: CASSQDRGTGARGELFF.

V usage is TRBV6-4 and J usage is TRBJ2-6, with no clear D. The CDR3 covers 17 residues. CDR1 and CDR2 from the germline V gene are MRHNA and SNTAGT. V lost 0 bases, J lost 0 bases, and 9 bases lay in between. DNA for the CDR3: TGTGCCAGCAGTGACTCGGAGCGAAGCTCTGGGGCCAACGTCCTGACTTTC. This translates into CASSDSERSSGANVLTF.

V is TRBV4-1 and J is TRBJ1-1, with D perhaps matching TRBD1 (5 bases). CDR1 and CDR2 (germline): MGHRA, YSYEKL. The length of the CDR3 is 16 residues. With 0 bases removed from V and 2 bases from J, the gap between germline ends came to 13 bases. The CDR3 DNA sequence: TGCGCCAGCAGCCAAGAAGGGGCATCCGTCAACACTGAAGCTTTCTTT. Translated: CASSQEGASVNTEAFF.

V usage is TRBV2 and J usage is TRBJ1-5, with D perhaps matching TRBD1 (6 bases). V was clipped by 6 bases and J by 4 bases, with 16 bases between them. The CDR3 totals 15 residues. Per the germline V gene, CDR1 is SNHLY and CDR2 is FYNNEI. The CDR3 protein is CASSPTGWGNQPQHF. CDR3 nucleotide sequence: TGTGCCAGCAGCCCCACAGGGTGGGGAAATCAGCCCCAGCATTTT.

The chain is built from TRBV19 and TRBJ2-7; 9 nucleotides match TRBD2. Germline-derived CDR1 and CDR2 are LNHDA and SQIVND (reference sequence). The CDR3 extends over 14 amino acids. Trimming took 1 base from V and 2 from J; bases not matched to a gene: 0. CDR3 sequence (DNA): TGTGCCAGTAGTATAGGGACTAGCGCCTACGAGCAGTACTTC. As protein: CASSIGTSAYEQYF. The full variable domain, with the rest looked up from reference TRBV19 and TRBJ2-7, is DGGITQSPKYLFRKEGQNVTLSCEQNLNHDAMYWYRQDPGQGLRLIYYSQIVNDFQKGDIAEGYSVSREKKESFPLTVTSAQKNPTAFYLCASSIGTSAYEQYFGPGTRLTVT.

The J gene is TRBJ2-1, the V gene TRBV4-3; 11 positions agree with TRBD2. V lost 2 bases and J lost 6; bases outside the gene matches: 6. CDR1 and CDR2 (germline): LGHNA, YSLEER. The CDR3 runs to 16 residues. This CDR3 reads CASSQTSGSGGNEQFF. The CDR3 bases are TGCGCCAGCAGCCAAACTAGCGGGAGCGGGGGCAATGAGCAGTTCTTC.

This clone was seen just once. The chain links TRBV29-1 to TRBJ2-7; 10 bases line up with TRBD2. Germline values: CDR1 SQVTM, CDR2 ANQGSEA. V lost 7 bases to trimming and J lost 9 bases; unmatched junction nucleotides: 15. CDR3 length equals 14 residues. This CDR3 is CSATGLAISGVQYF. The CDR3 region has the DNA TGCAGCGCTACGGGACTAGCGATATCGGGGGTGCAGTACTTC.

The chain links TRBV3-1 (or the pseudogene TRBV3-2) to TRBJ2-2; 7 bases match TRBD2. The V gene end was trimmed by 5 bases and the J gene end by 9 bases; junction bases not matched to a gene: 12. The CDR3 is made up of 15 amino acids. Per germline, CDR1 LGHDT and CDR2 YNNKEL (reference sequence). CDR3 DNA: TGTGCCAGCAGCGAGAGGACTGGGGGGGTCCGGGAGCTGTTTTTT. Amino acids: CASSERTGGVRELFF.

The chain combines TRBV3-1 (or the pseudogene TRBV3-2) with TRBJ1-1; D gene uncertain. V lost 0 bases and J 3 bases, leaving 8 bases between the germline ends. Germline CDR1 is LGHDT and CDR2 is YNNKEL (reference sequence). This CDR3 is built from 14 residues. The CDR3 sequence: CASSQEGRYTEAFF. The CDR3 DNA is TGTGCCAGCAGCCAAGAGGGCAGATACACTGAAGCTTTCTTT.

This chain uses TRBV11-2 with TRBJ2-7; D is possibly TRBD2 (6 bases). The CDR3 contains 13 residues. With 2 bases removed from V and 3 bases from J, the gap between germline ends came to 8 bases. Per the germline V gene, CDR1 is SGHAT and CDR2 is FQNNGV. CDR3 sequence reads: CASSLRRDYEQYF. In DNA form, the CDR3 reads TGTGCCAGCAGCTTAAGGCGGGACTACGAGCAGTACTTC. The full variable domain, completed using reference TRBV11-2 and TRBJ2-7, is EAGVAQSPRYKIIEKRQSVAFWCNPISGHATLYWYQQILGQGPKLLIQFQNNGVVDDSQLPKDRFSAERLKGVDSTLKIQPAKLEDSAVYLCASSLRRDYEQYFGPGTRLTVT.

V usage is TRBV5-5 and J usage is TRBJ1-6; no firm D call. The germline V gene has CDR1 SGHKS and CDR2 YYEKEE (reference sequence). V shed 0 bases and J shed 10 bases, with 17 bases lying between them. The CDR3 runs to 16 residues. Here the CDR3 reads CASSLVTRDRGSPLHF. CDR3 in DNA: TGTGCCAGCAGCTTGGTAACCCGGGATCGAGGGTCACCCCTCCACTTT. Full variable domain (rest looked up from reference TRBV5-5 and TRBJ1-6): DAGVTQSPTHLIKTRGQQVTLRCSPISGHKSVSWYQQVLGQGPQFIFQYYEKEERGRGNFPDRFSARQFPNYSSELNVNALLLGDSALYLCASSLVTRDRGSPLHFGNGTRLTVT.

The chain recombines TRBV7-8 with TRBJ2-2; tentatively, D is TRBD2 (7 bases). The CDR3 loop spans 16 amino acids. Germline V lookup: CDR1 SGHVS, CDR2 FQNEAQ. V was clipped by 5 bases and J by 3 bases, with 16 bases between them. CDR3 loop: CASSHIGGLDTGELFF. Written as DNA, the CDR3 is TGTGCCAGCAGCCACATCGGGGGGCTCGACACCGGGGAGCTGTTTTTT.

The chain combines TRBV12-3 or TRBV12-4 with TRBJ1-2, with D tentatively TRBD1 (6 bases). The ends were cut back, 7 bases at V and 8 bases at J, with 14 bases in the middle. This CDR3 contains 12 residues. CDR3 amino acids: CASTLGAGGYTF. The CDR3 DNA is TGTGCCAGCACCTTGGGGGCGGGCGGCTACACCTTC.

V usage is TRBV25-1 and J usage is TRBJ1-2, with TRBD1 matching over 9 bases. The ends lost 6 bases at V and 0 bases at J; junction bases unmatched: 11. The V gene's germline CDR1 is MGHDK and CDR2 SYGVNS. The CDR3 length is 17 residues. CDR3 loop: CASSASGQGTSNYGYTF. The CDR3 DNA is TGTGCCAGCAGCGCATCCGGACAGGGGACCTCTAACTATGGCTACACCTTC.

V usage is TRBV6-5 and J usage is TRBJ1-4, with TRBD1 as a possible D gene (6 bases). The CDR3 loop spans 14 amino acids. The V gene's germline CDR1 is MNHEY and CDR2 SVGAGI. V was pared by 2 bases and J by 8 bases, with 12 bases between. The CDR3 protein is CASSYRGGIEKLFF. In DNA form, the CDR3 reads TGTGCCAGCAGTTACCGGGGGGGCATCGAAAAACTGTTTTTT.

The chain couples TRBV7-9 to TRBJ2-4; D is possibly TRBD2 (6 bases). The CDR3 is made up of 16 amino acids. The germline V gene has CDR1 SEHNR and CDR2 FQNEAQ (reference sequence). V shed 5 bases and J shed 2 bases, with 16 bases lying between them. CDR3 bases: TGTGCCAGCAGCCCTTGGGGCGGGAAGACCAAAAACATTCAGTACTTC. Its protein is CASSPWGGKTKNIQYF. The full variable domain, completed using reference TRBV7-9 and TRBJ2-4, is DTGVSQNPRHKITKRGQNVTFRCDPISEHNRLYWYRQTLGQGPEFLTYFQNEAQLEKSRLLSDRFSAERPKGSFSTLEIQRTEQGDSAMYLCASSPWGGKTKNIQYFGAGTRLSVL.